Below, 31 T cell receptor beta chains from the same sample are listed, as sequenced in a study of control samples from healthy donors and cancer patients. Assay: immunoSEQ multiplex PCR; the TCRdb copy retains only in-frame clones and omits some. The table lists some 130,000 clones, about nine tenths of them singletons. The specimen sequenced was blood. The receptors here all came from a woman under 40 in good health.

This clone was found once. The chain uses TRBV5-1 and TRBJ1-1, with D perhaps matching TRBD1 (6 bases). V lost 4 bases and J lost 0, with 10 bases in between. Germline CDR1 reads SGHRS; CDR2 reads YFSETQ. CDR3 length: 14 residues. CDR3 sequence: CASSPGTMNTEAFF. The CDR3, as DNA: TGCGCCAGCAGCCCGGGGACAATGAACACTGAAGCTTTCTTT.

This clone was found once. The rearrangement links TRBV4-1 to TRBJ2-1, with TRBD1 as a possible D gene (6 bases). The V end was cut by 0 bases, the J end by 9 bases, with 15 bases between. The CDR3 totals 15 residues. Per the germline V gene, CDR1 is MGHRA and CDR2 is YSYEKL. CDR3 loop: CASSQEVAIGGEQFF. CDR3 sequence (DNA): TGCGCCAGCAGCCAAGAAGTGGCCATAGGGGGTGAGCAGTTCTTC.

This clone showed up just a few times. This chain links TRBV12-3 or TRBV12-4 with TRBJ1-4; D possibly corresponds to TRBD1 (6 bases). The CDR3 length is 13 residues. V lost 7 bases and J 8 bases, leaving 14 bases between the germline ends. The CDR3 protein is CASNYRVGEKLFF. The CDR3 region has the DNA TGTGCCAGCAACTACAGGGTGGGCGAAAAACTGTTTTTT.

The rearrangement links TRBV29-1 to TRBJ2-3, with 7 bases matching TRBD2. CDR1 SQVTM and CDR2 ANQGSEA come from the germline V gene. The CDR3 totals 15 residues. Germline trimming cut 2 bases from V and 6 bases from J; bases unmatched to any gene: 11. The CDR3 is CSVETPAGPWDTQYF. The CDR3, as DNA: TGCAGCGTTGAAACGCCAGCGGGACCCTGGGATACGCAGTATTTT.

This clone has a single count. The rearrangement links TRBV29-1 to TRBJ2-1; D is perhaps TRBD2 (6 bases). The CDR3 length is 15 residues. Germline CDR1 reads SQVTM; CDR2 reads ANQGSEA. V was clipped by 7 bases and J by 9 bases, with 25 bases between them. CDR3 protein: CSADHPGTEGGEQFF. CDR3 coding DNA: TGCAGCGCCGACCACCCCGGGACGGAGGGTGGTGAGCAGTTCTTC.

The chain employs TRBV9 and TRBJ2-2, with D unclear. CDR3 length: 15 residues. V was shortened by 2 bases and J by 1 base, with 9 bases between the two germline ends. From germline, CDR1 is SGDLS and CDR2 YYNGEE. CDR3: CASSVSAENTGELFF. Written as DNA, the CDR3 is TGTGCCAGCAGCGTCTCGGCGGAGAACACCGGGGAGCTGTTTTTT.

This chain's CDR3 is CASSLEGRFRTEAFF. CDR3 in DNA: TGTGCCAGCTCACTCGAGGGACGGTTTAGGACTGAAGCTTTCTTT. V usage is TRBV18 and J usage is TRBJ1-1; possible D gene TRBD1, 5 bases. Trimming shortened V by 4 bases and J by 5 bases, and 17 bases separated the two germline ends. This CDR3 is 15 amino acids long. Germline V lookup: CDR1 KGHSH, CDR2 LQKENI. Full variable domain (remainder filled in from reference TRBV18 and TRBJ1-1): NAGVMQNPRHLVRRRGQEARLRCSPMKGHSHVYWYRQLPEEGLKFMVYLQKENIIDESGMPKERFSAEFPKEGPSILRIQQVVRGDSAAYFCASSLEGRFRTEAFFGQGTRLTVV.

This sequence joins TRBV2 and TRBJ2-3, with D perhaps TRBD1 or TRBD2 (5 bases each). The germline V and J ends were trimmed by 3 bases and 6 bases, with 16 bases remaining between them. The CDR3 is 15 residues long. Germline V lookup: CDR1 SNHLY, CDR2 FYNNEI. CDR3 nucleotides: TGTGCCAGCAGTGATGGGCAGGGTTTAGCGGATACGCAGTATTTT. Translating it yields CASSDGQGLADTQYF.

This chain joins TRBV28 and TRBJ1-2; D is possibly TRBD1 (5 bases). Germline loops: CDR1 MDHEN, CDR2 SYDVKM. The V gene lost 6 bases and the J gene lost 3 bases, with 20 bases spanning the gap. CDR3 length: 16 residues. The CDR3 DNA follows: TGTGCCAGCAGGGGGATCCGACAGCCCCAACACTATGGCTACACCTTC. It codes for CASRGIRQPQHYGYTF.

The chain joins TRBV18 to TRBJ2-3, with D unclear. The V end was cut by 3 bases, the J end by 3 bases, with 4 bases between. CDR1 KGHSH and CDR2 LQKENI come from the germline V gene. This CDR3 has 12 amino acids. The CDR3 loop reads CASSPTTDTQYF. The CDR3 nucleotides are TGTGCCAGCTCACCCACTACAGATACGCAGTATTTT.

The rearrangement joins TRBV6-5 to TRBJ1-3; perhaps TRBD1 as D (5 bases). The CDR3 covers 14 residues. In germline, CDR1 is MNHEY, CDR2 SVGAGI. V shed 5 bases and J shed 4 bases, with 12 bases lying between them. The CDR3 DNA reads as TGTGCCAGCAGTCTCAGGGAAGCGGGAAACACCATATATTTT. This codes for CASSLREAGNTIYF.

CDR3 sequence reads: CASSQGWKTGASSYNEQFF. CDR3 nucleotide sequence: TGTGCCAGCAGCCAAGGATGGAAAACAGGGGCGAGCTCCTACAATGAGCAGTTCTTC. This rearrangement joins TRBV3-1 (or the pseudogene TRBV3-2) to TRBJ2-1, with TRBD1 matching over 7 bases. CDR1 and CDR2 from the germline V gene are LGHDT and YNNKEL (reference sequence). Trimming removed 1 base from V and 0 bases from J; junction bases left unmatched: 12. The CDR3 is 19 residues long.

This clone was counted a single time. CDR3 region: CASSLAGQSYGYTF. The CDR3 DNA follows: TGTGCCAGCAGCTTAGCAGGACAGTCCTATGGCTACACCTTC. V and J are TRBV7-8 and TRBJ1-2; D possibly corresponds to TRBD1 (6 bases). Looked up from germline, CDR1 is SGHVS and CDR2 is FQNEAQ. The CDR3 runs 14 residues. The V end was cut by 0 bases, the J end by 4 bases, with 9 bases between.

V is TRBV4-2 and J is TRBJ2-1; a weak D match, TRBD2 (6 bases). This CDR3 is built from 14 residues. Germline loops: CDR1 LGHNA, CDR2 YNFKEQ. Trimming left V 3 bases short and J 5 bases short, with 11 bases between. The CDR3 DNA reads as TGTGCCAGCAGCCAGATCGGACTAAACAATGAGCAGTTCTTC. This gives the protein CASSQIGLNNEQFF.

As DNA, the CDR3 is TGTGCCAGCAGTAATCTATACGAGCAGTACTTC. It translates to CASSNLYEQYF. This sequence joins TRBV2 and TRBJ2-7; D is uncertain. The CDR3 is 11 amino acids. V gave up 5 bases and J gave up 4 bases, with 6 bases separating them. Germline loops: CDR1 SNHLY, CDR2 FYNNEI.

The chain carries TRBV11-2 and TRBJ2-1, with D perhaps matching TRBD1 (6 bases). Trimming took 1 base from V and 5 from J, leaving 9 bases between them. The CDR3 is 14 amino acids. Germline CDR1 is SGHAT and CDR2 is FQNNGV. The CDR3: CASSLVRTDNEQFF. DNA for the CDR3: TGTGCCAGCAGCTTAGTCAGGACAGACAATGAGCAGTTCTTC.

The gene calls are TRBV6-5 and TRBJ2-5; D is unclear. Germline values: CDR1 MNHEY, CDR2 SVGAGI. This CDR3 region has 11 residues. Trimming removed 5 bases at V and 3 bases at J, with 4 bases between. The CDR3 loop is CASSPKETQYF. CDR3 bases: TGTGCCAGCAGTCCGAAAGAGACCCAGTACTTC.

This chain links TRBV5-5 with TRBJ2-7; the D call may be TRBD1 or TRBD2 (5 bases each). Germline CDR1 SGHKS, CDR2 YYEKEE (reference sequence). The CDR3 runs 14 residues. Trimming shortened V by 3 bases and J by 0 bases, and 10 bases separated the two germline ends. The CDR3 spells CASSSRGSSYEQYF. CDR3 nucleotide sequence: TGTGCCAGCAGCTCCCGGGGCAGCTCCTACGAGCAGTACTTC.

This clone is a singleton in its sample. This chain joins TRBV28 and TRBJ1-2, with a tentative D call TRBD1 (5 bases). The V gene's germline CDR1 is MDHEN and CDR2 SYDVKM. V was clipped by 6 bases and J by 8 bases, with 25 bases between them. CDR3 length: 16 amino acids. The CDR3 DNA is TGTGCCAGCAGCCTTATGGGGAGGGACCCTCGGGGCGGCTACACCTTC. Residues: CASSLMGRDPRGGYTF.

This CDR3 reads CSVYRVRGYTF. The CDR3 DNA sequence: TGCAGCGTATACAGGGTGCGAGGCTACACCTTC. The chain carries TRBV29-1 and TRBJ1-2; D might be TRBD1 (6 bases). The length of the CDR3 is 11 residues. The V and J ends lost 6 bases and 8 bases respectively, with 13 bases between them. Per germline, CDR1 SQVTM and CDR2 ANQGSEA.

Written as DNA, the CDR3 is TGTGCCAGCAGTCAAGACTCGTACCAAGAGACCCAGTACTTC. Protein sequence: CASSQDSYQETQYF. The chain employs TRBV6-6 and TRBJ2-5; D unresolved. Germline-derived CDR1 and CDR2 are MNHNY and SVGAGI (reference sequence). Between the trimmed V and J ends, which lost 5 bases and 0 bases, there was a span of 10 bases. This CDR3 has 14 residues.

DNA for the CDR3: TGTGCCAGCAGCCCGTACCGACTAGCGGGAGGTTACGAGCAGTACTTC. This gives the protein CASSPYRLAGGYEQYF. The chain carries TRBV7-8 and TRBJ2-7, with TRBD2 matching over 13 bases. The CDR3 contains 16 residues. V trimming: 5 bases; J trimming: 4 bases; junction bases outside the gene matches: 8. In germline, CDR1 is SGHVS, CDR2 FQNEAQ.

This sequence joins TRBV2 and TRBJ2-7; 7 bases fit TRBD2. The V gene's germline CDR1 is SNHLY and CDR2 FYNNEI. The V gene end was trimmed by 8 bases and the J gene end by 0 bases; junction bases not matched to a gene: 4. The CDR3 length is 13 residues. The CDR3 loop is CASLTSDSYEQYF. DNA for the CDR3: TGTGCCAGCCTTACTAGCGACTCCTACGAGCAGTACTTC.

This chain uses TRBV7-8 with TRBJ2-7, with 7 bases fitting TRBD1. Germline loops: CDR1 SGHVS, CDR2 FQNEAQ. The CDR3 extends over 15 amino acids. V shed 5 bases and J 2 bases; nucleotides not matched to a gene: 9. Here the CDR3 DNA reads TGTGCCAGCAGCCCGACAGGGTACCAAACCTACGAGCAGTACTTC. It specifies CASSPTGYQTYEQYF.

The chain couples TRBV14 to TRBJ2-3; 7 bases agree with TRBD2. The germline CDR1 and CDR2 sequences are SGHDN and FVKESK. This CDR3 has 16 amino acids. The trim removed 4 bases at V and 0 bases at J, leaving 7 bases unmatched. The CDR3 here is CASSLLAGRSTDTQYF. In DNA form, the CDR3 reads TGTGCCAGCAGCCTCTTAGCGGGTAGGAGCACAGATACGCAGTATTTT.

CDR3 coding DNA: TGTGCCAGTAGGCCGGGACAGGGGGATCAGCCCCAGCATTTT. It encodes CASRPGQGDQPQHF. The V gene is TRBV19, the J gene TRBJ1-5, with 11 positions matching TRBD1. After removal of 6 bases from V and 5 bases from J, the junction contained 3 bases not matched to a gene. Looked up from germline, CDR1 is LNHDA and CDR2 is SQIVND (reference sequence). CDR3 length: 14 residues.

About this clone: Other DNA sequences in this sample translate to the same CDR3. This CDR3 is CASSLAGTGNTEAFF. The CDR3 bases are TGTGCCAGCAGCTTGGCCGGGACAGGCAACACTGAAGCTTTCTTT. V usage is TRBV5-4 and J usage is TRBJ1-1, with 8 bases that match TRBD1. Germline V gene sequence: CDR1 SGHNT, CDR2 YYREEE (reference sequence). There are 15 residues in the CDR3. The trim removed 0 bases at V and 2 bases at J, leaving 3 bases unmatched.

This clone was counted once. This rearrangement joins TRBV30 to TRBJ2-7, with TRBD1 matching 7 bases. The CDR3 is 19 amino acids. V gave up 2 bases and J gave up 2 bases; unmatched junction bases: 21. Germline V gene data show CDR1 as GTSNPN and CDR2 as SVGIG (reference sequence). The CDR3 spells CAWSRAGTASTFRAYEQYF. CDR3 nucleotides: TGTGCCTGGAGTCGCGCCGGGACAGCGTCAACGTTTAGGGCCTACGAGCAGTACTTC. The full variable domain, completed using reference TRBV30 and TRBJ2-7, is SQTIHQWPATLVQPVGSPLSLECTVEGTSNPNLYWYRQAAGRGLQLLFYSVGIGQISSEVPQNLSASRPQDRQFILSSKKLLLSDSGFYLCAWSRAGTASTFRAYEQYFGPGTRLTVT.

The rearrangement uses TRBV19 and TRBJ2-7, with 9 bases that match TRBD1. CDR1 and CDR2 (germline): LNHDA, SQIVND (reference sequence). The CDR3 spans 19 residues. V lost 8 bases, J lost 2 bases, and 22 bases stayed unmatched. CDR3 in DNA: TGTGCCAGTGTACCCGGGACAGGGCCCACGGGACAGGCCACCTACGAGCAGTACTTC. Translated, it gives CASVPGTGPTGQATYEQYF.

The chain is built from TRBV20-1 and TRBJ2-2, with TRBD2 matching 8 bases. Trimming cost V 3 bases and J 3 bases; bases outside gene matches: 3. This CDR3 is 14 amino acids long. Germline V gene lookup returns CDR1 DFQATT and CDR2 SNEGSKA (reference sequence). This CDR3 is CSASRTSYTGELFF. In nucleotides, the CDR3 is TGCAGTGCTAGTCGGACTAGCTACACCGGGGAGCTGTTTTTT.

In nucleotides, the CDR3 is TGTGCCAGCAGTTCCCCCCTCGGGGACGAACGGAGCTACCACGAGCAGTACTTC. It translates to CASSSPLGDERSYHEQYF. The chain is built from TRBV28 and TRBJ2-7, with D perhaps TRBD1 or TRBD2 (5 bases each). Germline loops: CDR1 MDHEN, CDR2 SYDVKM. The V gene lost 4 bases and the J gene lost 5 bases, with 27 bases spanning the gap. The CDR3 is made up of 18 amino acids.